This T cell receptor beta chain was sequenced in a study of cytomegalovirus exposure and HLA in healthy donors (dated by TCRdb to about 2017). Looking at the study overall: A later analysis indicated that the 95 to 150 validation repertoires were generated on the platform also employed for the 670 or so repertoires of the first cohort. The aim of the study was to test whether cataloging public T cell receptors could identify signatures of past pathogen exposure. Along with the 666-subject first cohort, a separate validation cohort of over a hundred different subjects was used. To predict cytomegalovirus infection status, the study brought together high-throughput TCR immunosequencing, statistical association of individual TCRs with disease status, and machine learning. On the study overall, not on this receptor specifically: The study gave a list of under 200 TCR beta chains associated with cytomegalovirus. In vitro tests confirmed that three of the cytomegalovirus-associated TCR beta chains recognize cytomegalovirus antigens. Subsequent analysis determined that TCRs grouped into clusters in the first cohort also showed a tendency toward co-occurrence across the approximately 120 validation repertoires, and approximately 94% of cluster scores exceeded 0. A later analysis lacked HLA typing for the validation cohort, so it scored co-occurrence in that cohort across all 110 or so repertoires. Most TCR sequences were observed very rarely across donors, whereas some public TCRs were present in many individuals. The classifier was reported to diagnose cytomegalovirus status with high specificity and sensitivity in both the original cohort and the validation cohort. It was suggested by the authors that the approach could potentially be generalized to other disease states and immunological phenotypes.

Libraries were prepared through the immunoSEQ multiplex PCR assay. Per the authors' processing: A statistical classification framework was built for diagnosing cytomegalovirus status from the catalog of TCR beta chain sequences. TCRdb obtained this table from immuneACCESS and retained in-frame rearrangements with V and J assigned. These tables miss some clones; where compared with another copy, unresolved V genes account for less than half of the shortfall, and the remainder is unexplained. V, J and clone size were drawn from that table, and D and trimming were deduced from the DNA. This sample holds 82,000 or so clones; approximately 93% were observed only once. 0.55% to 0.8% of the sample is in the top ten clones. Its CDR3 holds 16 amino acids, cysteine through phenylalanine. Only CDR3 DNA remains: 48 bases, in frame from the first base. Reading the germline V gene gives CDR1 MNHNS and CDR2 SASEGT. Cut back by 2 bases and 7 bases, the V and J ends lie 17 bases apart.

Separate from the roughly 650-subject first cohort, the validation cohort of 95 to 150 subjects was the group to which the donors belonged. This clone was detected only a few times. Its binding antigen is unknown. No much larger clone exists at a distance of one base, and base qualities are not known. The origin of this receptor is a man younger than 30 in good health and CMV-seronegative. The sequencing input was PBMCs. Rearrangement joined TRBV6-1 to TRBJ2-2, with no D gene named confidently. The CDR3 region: CASSELPPLHGGELFF. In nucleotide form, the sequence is TGTGCCAGCAGTGAACTCCCACCCTTGCACGGCGGGGAGCTGTTTTTT.